The clone carrying this TCR beta chain occurred many times. Its antigen is currently unknown. This entry is derived from a study of neurological immune-mediated disorders. V was shortened by 2 bases and J by 4 bases, with 14 bases between the two germline ends. Germline V lookup: CDR1 SGHDN, CDR2 FVKESK. CDR3 length: 15 amino acids. Overall study findings and caveats: The greatest TCR clonal expansion occurred in HTLV-1-associated myelopathy and the least in multiple sclerosis, which fell below healthy controls.

The cDNA was generated by 5'RACE with 10-nucleotide random UMIs. One entry per CDR3 protein results from TCRdb running MiXCR on the 5' RACE reads. The table lists tens of thousands of distinct CDR3 sequences, about an eighth of them singletons, with approximately 2% in the top ten. The origin of this receptor is a man between 60 and 75 years old in good health. Sequenced: PBMCs. The rearrangement links TRBV14 to TRBJ1-2, with D possibly matching TRBD1 (6 bases). The CDR3 region is CASSQQAGAAYGYTF. CDR3 nucleotide sequence: TGTGCCAGCAGCCAACAGGCGGGGGCCGCCTATGGCTACACCTTC.